Reported below is one TCR beta chain. Its matching antigen is unknown. The record originates from a study of CD8 T cells in ankylosing spondylitis. The ends were cut back, 0 bases at V and 5 bases at J, with 16 bases in the middle. This CDR3 has 16 amino acids. Looked up from germline, CDR1 is LGHNA and CDR2 is YSLEER. Quantitative 5'-RACE was performed with molecular barcodes, and it yielded the TCR beta libraries. One entry per CDR3 protein, called by TCRdb with MiXCR from the 5' RACE reads. The sample lists roughly 670,000 distinct CDR3 sequences, 15% to 20% occurring once. Whole-study results and caveats: Researchers report that disease-linked clones proved CD8+ and relatively rare in peripheral blood. Reportedly, significant enrichment of disease-linked clones occurred in matched ankylosing spondylitis synovial fluid. Made up of eight highly homologous variants, a TCR beta motif appeared characteristic of ankylosing spondylitis blood.

The chain joins TRBV4-3 to TRBJ2-5; D possibly corresponds to TRBD1 (6 bases). The origin of this receptor is a male donor with ankylosing spondylitis. Sequenced sample: blood, either unsorted or a sorted T cell fraction (not recorded which). CDR3: CASSQDLSGVGETQYF. CDR3 nucleotide sequence: TGCGCCAGCAGCCAAGACTTGTCAGGGGTTGGGGAGACCCAGTACTTC.